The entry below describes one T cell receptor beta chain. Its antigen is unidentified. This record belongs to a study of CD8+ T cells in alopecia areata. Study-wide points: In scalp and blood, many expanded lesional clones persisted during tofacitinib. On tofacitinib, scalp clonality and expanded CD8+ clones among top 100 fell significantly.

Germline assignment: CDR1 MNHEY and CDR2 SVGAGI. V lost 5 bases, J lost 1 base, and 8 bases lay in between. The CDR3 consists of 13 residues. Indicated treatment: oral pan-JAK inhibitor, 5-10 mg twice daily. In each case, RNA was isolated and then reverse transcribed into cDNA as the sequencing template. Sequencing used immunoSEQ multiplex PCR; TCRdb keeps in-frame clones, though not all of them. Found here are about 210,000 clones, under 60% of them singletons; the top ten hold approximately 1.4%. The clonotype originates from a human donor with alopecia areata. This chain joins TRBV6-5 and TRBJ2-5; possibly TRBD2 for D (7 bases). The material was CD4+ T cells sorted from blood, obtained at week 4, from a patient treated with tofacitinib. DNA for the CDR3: TGTGCCAGCAGTAGGGGGGGCCAAGAGACCCAGTACTTC. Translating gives CASSRGGQETQYF.